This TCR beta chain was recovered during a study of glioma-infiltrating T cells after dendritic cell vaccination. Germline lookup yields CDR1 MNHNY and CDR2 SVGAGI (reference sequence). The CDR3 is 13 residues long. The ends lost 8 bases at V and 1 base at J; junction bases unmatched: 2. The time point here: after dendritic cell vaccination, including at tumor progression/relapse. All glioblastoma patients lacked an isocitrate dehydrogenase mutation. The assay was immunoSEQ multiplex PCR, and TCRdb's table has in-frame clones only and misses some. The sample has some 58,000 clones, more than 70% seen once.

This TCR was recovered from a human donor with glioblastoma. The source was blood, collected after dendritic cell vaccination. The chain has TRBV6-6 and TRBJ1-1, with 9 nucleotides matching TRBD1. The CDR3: CASGTGSNTEAFF. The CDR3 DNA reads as TGTGCCAGCGGGACAGGGTCGAACACTGAAGCTTTCTTT.